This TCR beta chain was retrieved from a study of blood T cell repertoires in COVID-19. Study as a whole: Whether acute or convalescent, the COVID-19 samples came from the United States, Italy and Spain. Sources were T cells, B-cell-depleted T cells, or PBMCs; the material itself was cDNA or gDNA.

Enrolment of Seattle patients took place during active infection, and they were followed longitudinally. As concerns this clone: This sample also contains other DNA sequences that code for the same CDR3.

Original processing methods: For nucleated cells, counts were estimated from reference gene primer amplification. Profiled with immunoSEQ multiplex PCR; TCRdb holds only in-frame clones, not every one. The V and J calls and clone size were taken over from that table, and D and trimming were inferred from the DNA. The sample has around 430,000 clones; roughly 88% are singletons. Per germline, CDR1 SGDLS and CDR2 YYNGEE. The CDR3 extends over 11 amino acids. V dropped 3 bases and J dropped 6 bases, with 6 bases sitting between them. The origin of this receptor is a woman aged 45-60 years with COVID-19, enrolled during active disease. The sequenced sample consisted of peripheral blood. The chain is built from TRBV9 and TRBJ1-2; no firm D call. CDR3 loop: CASSAGDGYTF. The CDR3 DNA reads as TGTGCCAGCAGCGCTGGAGATGGCTACACCTTC.